These 28 T cell receptor beta chains came from one sample sequenced in a study of tumor and adjacent non-tumor tissue in lung cancer. A modified ARM-PCR protocol with three rounds of nested PCR amplified TCRbeta. One entry per CDR3 protein, called by TCRdb with MiXCR from the multiplex PCR reads. The data hold over 100,000 distinct CDR3 sequences, with roughly 73% observed a single time. RNA was extracted from bulk tissue without any cell sorting. Specimen: lung tumor tissue. The receptors were sampled from a woman aged 55-70 years with non-small cell lung cancer.

To note about this clonotype: Its ends do not fully match the called genes, so a read error is possible. The chain is built from TRBV12-3 or TRBV12-4 and TRBJ1-5, with D possibly being TRBD1 (6 bases). The CDR3 contains 16 residues. CDR3 coding DNA: TGTGCCAGCAGTCGGATAGGGGGATCGGGCAATCAGCCCCAGCATTTC. This translates into CASSRIGGSGNQPQHF.

This clonotype was observed at least ten times. J is TRBJ1-2 and V is TRBV4-1; TRBD1 agrees at 10 bases. This CDR3 contains 17 residues. Losses at the gene ends were 1 base for V and 2 bases for J; bases not matched to a gene: 7. Per germline, CDR1 MGHRA and CDR2 YSYEKL. DNA for the CDR3: TGCGCCAGCAGCCAAGGGCCGGGACAGGGGATGAACTATGGCTACACCTTC. Translated, it gives CASSQGPGQGMNYGYTF.

As to this clonotype: A read error may be the cause here, since a much bigger clone is one base away. The chain has TRBV20-1 and TRBJ2-5; no reliable D call. There are 15 residues in the CDR3. Germline CDR1 DFQATT, CDR2 SNEGSKA (reference sequence). V was clipped by 1 base and J by 7 bases, with 19 bases between them. The CDR3 bases are TGCAGTGCTAGAGTTGAAAGGGCTCCCCGCAGGACCCAGTACTTC. This codes for CSARVERAPRRTQYF.

This clonotype was recorded a few times. A read error may be the cause here, since a much bigger clone is one base away. This is likely a read error, given that the CDR3 carries no conserved phenylalanine or tryptophan at its end. The rearrangement uses TRBV20-1 and TRBJ1-1; no clear D. Germline CDR1 reads DFQATT; CDR2 reads SNEGSKA (reference sequence). Trimming shortened V by 5 bases and J by 11 bases, and 9 bases separated the two germline ends. The CDR3 spans 9 residues. The DNA of the CDR3 is TGCAGTGCTTTCATACCGGCTTTCCTT. Amino acids: CSAFIPAFL.

In the case of this clonotype: Germline is not matched at one junction end, which may reflect a read error. The chain uses TRBV6-6 and TRBJ2-1, with 9 bases that match TRBD2. The CDR3 has 16 residues. Germline V gives CDR1 MNHNY, CDR2 SVGAGI (reference sequence). The CDR3 region is CASSYDGGRAWNEQFF. The CDR3 nucleotides read TGTGCCAGCAGTTACGATGGCGGGAGGGCCTGGAATGAGCAATTCTTC.

Points on this clonotype: A junction boundary mismatches the germline segment, possibly from a read error. The chain uses TRBV11-1 and TRBJ1-2; D perhaps matches TRBD1 (6 bases). CDR1 and CDR2 from the germline V gene are SGHAT and FQDESV (reference sequence). There are 14 residues in the CDR3. In nucleotides, the CDR3 is TGTGTCGGCAGCTCACAGGGCCCGCTCTATGGCTACACTTTC. This sequence encodes CVGSSQGPLYGYTF.

A note on this clonotype: An end of the junction does not agree with germline; a read error may underlie this. CDR3 loop: CASNLRHSGTGYNEQFF. DNA for the CDR3: TGTGCCAGCAACTTAAGGCACTCCGGGACTGGCTATAATGAGCAGTTCTTC. This chain joins TRBV11-2 and TRBJ2-1, with a tentative D call TRBD2 (6 bases). This CDR3 comprises 17 residues. CDR1 and CDR2 from the germline V gene are SGHAT and FQNNGV.

To note about this clonotype: Mismatch with germline at one junction end may stem from a read error. The J gene is TRBJ2-5, the V gene TRBV4-3; D is possibly TRBD1 or TRBD2 (5 bases each). CDR3 length: 15 amino acids. The germline V gene encodes CDR1 LGHNA and CDR2 YSLEER. The CDR3, as DNA: TGCGCCAGCAGCCGAAACCGGGGCTCACAAGAGACCAAGTACTTC. Translated: CASSRNRGSQETKYF.

This clonotype was detected once. Germline and junction disagree at one end, which may indicate a read error. The chain has TRBV24-1 and TRBJ2-2; 8 positions match TRBD1. CDR1 and CDR2 from the germline V gene are KGHDR and SFDVKD. This CDR3 comprises 16 residues. The CDR3 nucleotides are TGTGCCACCAGTGATCCGACAGGGGCGAACAGCGGGGAGCTGTTTTTT. Translated, it gives CATSDPTGANSGELFF.

The chain couples TRBV11-3 to TRBJ2-1, with D maybe TRBD1 (5 bases). CDR1 SGHNT and CDR2 YENEEA come from the germline V gene. Trimming stripped 10 bases from V and 7 bases from J, with 20 bases between. CDR3 length: 14 amino acids. The CDR3 nucleotides are TGTGCCACATCCCTAGGGGTGCCTAATAATGAGCAGTTCTTC. Its protein is CATSLGVPNNEQFF. Full variable domain (remainder filled in from reference TRBV11-3 and TRBJ2-1): EAGVVQSPRYKIIEKKQPVAFWCNPISGHNTLYWYLQNLGQGPELLIRYENEEAVDDSQLPKDRFSAERLKGVDSTLKIQPAELGDSAVYLCATSLGVPNNEQFFGPGTRLTVL.

The table lists this clonotype with many counts. The V call is TRBV28, the J call TRBJ2-3; D tentatively fits TRBD1 or TRBD2 (5 bases each). Germline CDR1 and CDR2: MDHEN and SYDVKM. The CDR3 spans 16 residues. V dropped 3 bases and J dropped 0 bases, with 13 bases sitting between them. The CDR3 spells CASSFPWGGSTDTQYF. The CDR3 coding sequence is TGTGCCAGCAGTTTCCCCTGGGGCGGGAGCACAGATACGCAGTATTTT. Combining the CDR3 with reference TRBV28 and TRBJ2-3 gives the whole variable domain DVKVTQSSRYLVKRTGEKVFLECVQDMDHENMFWYRQDPGLGLRLIYFSYDVKMKEKGDIPEGYSVSREKKERFSLILESASTNQTSMYLCASSFPWGGSTDTQYFGPGTRLTVL.

This clonotype has a handful of counts. This chain links TRBV7-2 with TRBJ1-5; the match to TRBD1 covers 9 bases. The CDR3 length is 18 residues. CDR1 SGHTA and CDR2 FQGNSA come from the germline V gene. Trimming at V came to 3 bases and at J to 4 bases, leaving 13 bases not matched to a gene. CDR3: CASSFQPGTGSLNQPQHF. CDR3 nucleotides: TGTGCCAGCAGCTTCCAGCCCGGGACAGGGAGTTTGAATCAGCCCCAGCATTTT.

About this clonotype: Given a much more abundant clone one base away, this may be a read error. This chain joins TRBV5-1 and TRBJ1-2, with D hard to call. The CDR3 is made up of 13 amino acids. Trimming removed 1 base at V and 8 bases at J, with 12 bases between. Germline CDR1 is SGHRS and CDR2 is YFSETQ. The CDR3 loop is CASSLCLGEGYTF. DNA of the CDR3: TGCGCCAGCAGCTTGTGTCTCGGGGAAGGCTACACCTTC.

In the case of this clonotype: This may come from a read error, since a much larger clone is one base off. V and J are TRBV6-2 or TRBV6-3 and TRBJ2-7, with 7 bases matching TRBD1. This CDR3 is 12 amino acids long. Per the germline V gene, CDR1 is MNHEY and CDR2 is SVGEGT. V gave up 8 bases and J gave up 5 bases; unmatched junction bases: 6. CDR3 sequence reads: CASGQDNHEQYF. The DNA of the CDR3 is TGTGCCAGCGGACAGGACAATCACGAGCAGTACTTC.

Comment on this clonotype: The junction departs from the called germline gene at one end, perhaps through a read error. The chain couples TRBV6-5 to TRBJ1-6; D might be TRBD1 (5 bases). The CDR3 runs to 16 residues. The germline V gene encodes CDR1 MNHEY and CDR2 SVGAGI. The CDR3 DNA sequence: TGTGCCAGCAGAAACTCAAACTTCAGGGAGTATTCACCCCTCCGCTTT. Its translation: CASRNSNFREYSPLRF.

V gene TRBV5-1 combines with J gene TRBJ2-1; 15 nucleotides match TRBD2. The CDR3 length is 16 residues. In germline, CDR1 is SGHRS, CDR2 YFSETQ. The CDR3 spells CGSKGTSGGTLDEQFF. CDR3 nucleotide sequence: TGCGGCAGTAAGGGGACTAGCGGGGGGACCCTGGATGAGCAGTTCTTC. The variable domain in full, with the rest retrieved from reference TRBV5-1 and TRBJ2-1, is KAGVTQTPRYLIKTRGQQVTLSCSPISGHRSVSWYQQTPGQGLQFLFEYFSETQRNKGNFPGRFSGRQFSNSRSEMNVSTLELGDSALYLCGSKGTSGGTLDEQFFGPGTRLTVL.

This clonotype has only one observation. One junction end does not reproduce the germline sequence, and a read error may be involved. The rearrangement joins TRBV6-2 or TRBV6-3 to TRBJ2-2; D is tentatively TRBD1 or TRBD2 (6 bases each). The CDR3 contains 15 residues. The V gene's germline CDR1 is MNHEY and CDR2 SVGEGT. DNA for the CDR3: TGTGCTAGCACCGAGGGGGGCCCTCGGTCCGGGGAGCTGTTTTTT. Translating gives CASTEGGPRSGELFF.

Concerning this clonotype itself: A much larger clonotype is one base distant, so this may be a read error. The J gene is TRBJ1-3, the V gene TRBV6-6; TRBD1 might be the D (5 bases). This CDR3 region has 18 residues. Trimming removed 2 bases at V and 0 bases at J, with 17 bases between. Germline V gene sequence: CDR1 MNHNY, CDR2 SVGAGI (reference sequence). The CDR3 protein is CASSYPQGTLDSGNTIYF. The DNA for the CDR3 is TGTGCCAGCAGTTACCCCCAAGGGACCCTCGACTCTGGAAACACCATATATTTT.

This clonotype was detected only once. The rearrangement uses TRBV5-6 and TRBJ2-2, with a weak D call TRBD2 (5 bases). CDR1 and CDR2 from the germline V gene are SGHDT and YYEEEE. Between the trimmed V and J ends, which lost 6 bases and 9 bases, there was a span of 18 bases. The CDR3 covers 14 residues. CDR3: CASTTLGRTWELFF. The DNA for the CDR3 is TGTGCCAGCACCACCTTGGGGAGAACATGGGAGCTGTTTTTT.

Note on this clonotype: It is likely a read error, because the conserved phenylalanine at the end of the CDR3 is missing. V gene TRBV6-5 combines with J gene TRBJ1-1, with TRBD1 as a possible D gene (5 bases). The CDR3 is 14 amino acids. Germline CDR1 is MNHEY and CDR2 is SVGAGI. CDR3 DNA: TGTGCCAGCAGACCACCGGGGACGAACATTGAAGCTTTCTCT. It is translated as CASRPPGTNIEAFS.

This clonotype was seen just once. Its ends do not fully match the called genes, so a read error is possible. CDR3: CASSSKLAGEETQYF. The CDR3 nucleotides read TGTGCCAGCAGCTCAAAGCTAGCAGGGGAAGAGACCCAGTATTTC. The chain employs TRBV7-9 and TRBJ2-5; TRBD1 is a possible D gene (6 bases). From germline, CDR1 is SEHNR and CDR2 FQNEAQ (reference sequence). CDR3 size: 15 residues.

Regarding this clonotype: Just one base apart from a much larger clone, this may be a read error. This chain connects TRBV20-1 to TRBJ2-1, with 9 bases fitting TRBD2. Germline trimming cut 7 bases from V and 5 bases from J; bases unmatched to any gene: 6. CDR1 is DFQATT, CDR2 SNEGSKA, per germline (reference sequence). The CDR3 has 13 residues. CDR3 sequence: CSVHLAGNNEQFF. Here the CDR3 DNA reads TGCAGTGTACATCTAGCGGGGAACAATGAGCAGTTCTTC.

With regard to this clonotype: One end of the junction fails to match germline, which may point to a read error. This sequence joins TRBV6-5 and TRBJ1-3; D uncertain. The germline V gene has CDR1 MNHEY and CDR2 SVGAGI. This CDR3 has 17 amino acids. CDR3 residues: CTSSYSNPEGTGNTIYF. Here the CDR3 DNA reads TGTACCAGCAGTTACTCGAACCCTGAGGGTACAGGAAACACCATATATTTT.

With regard to this clonotype: The CDR3 end shows no conserved phenylalanine or tryptophan, and so a read error is likely. It is unclear where the CDR3 begins or ends on the DNA, so no DNA is shown, and the CDR3 is as TCRdb lists it. This CDR3 is CASSLELTSRSHYEQSY. The chain carries TRBV11-3 and TRBJ2-1; TRBD2 is the table's D call and was not checked against the DNA. Germline V CDR1 and CDR2: SGHNT, YENEEA. The CDR3 spans 17 amino acids, including both terminal residues.

As for this clonotype: The CDR3 does not end in the conserved phenylalanine or tryptophan, so this is likely a read error. The rearrangement joins TRBV11-1 to TRBJ2-2, with D maybe TRBD2 (6 bases). Trimming took off 5 bases at V and 4 bases at J, with 20 bases between the two ends. Germline values: CDR1 SGHAT, CDR2 FQDESV (reference sequence). The CDR3 is 17 residues long. CDR3 sequence (DNA): TGTGCCAGCAGCCCGCGACTAGTGGGAGGATCCACCGGGGAGCTGTTTTAT. Protein sequence: CASSPRLVGGSTGELFY.

Worth noting for this clonotype: At one boundary the junction diverges from the germline segment, which might be a read error. The genes are TRBV12-3 or TRBV12-4 and TRBJ2-1; 7 nucleotides align to TRBD1. CDR3 length equals 15 residues. CDR3 DNA sequence: TGTGTCAGCAGTTTAACAGGGGCTAGGGTCCATGAGCAGTTATTC. This sequence encodes CVSSLTGARVHEQLF.

This clonotype was counted only a few times. It may be a read error: a sequence one base away is much more abundant. The chain links TRBV4-3 to TRBJ1-1, with 7 bases identical to TRBD1. The CDR3 contains 15 residues. Germline-derived CDR1 and CDR2 are LGHNA and YSLEER. The CDR3 region is CVSSQAGQYATEAFF. The CDR3 nucleotides are TGCGTCAGCAGCCAAGCGGGACAGTACGCCACTGAAGCTTTCTTT.

This clonotype was recorded at least ten times. CDR3 bases: TGCAGTGCTAGGGAATACAGGGGTCCCGATTCTTCACCCCTCCACTTT. It codes for CSAREYRGPDSSPLHF. The rearrangement joins TRBV20-1 to TRBJ1-6; TRBD1 aligns across 7 bases. Germline V gene lookup returns CDR1 DFQATT and CDR2 SNEGSKA (reference sequence). The length of the CDR3 is 16 residues. The J segment lost 9 bases and the V segment lost 3 bases, leaving 14 bases of the junction unmatched.